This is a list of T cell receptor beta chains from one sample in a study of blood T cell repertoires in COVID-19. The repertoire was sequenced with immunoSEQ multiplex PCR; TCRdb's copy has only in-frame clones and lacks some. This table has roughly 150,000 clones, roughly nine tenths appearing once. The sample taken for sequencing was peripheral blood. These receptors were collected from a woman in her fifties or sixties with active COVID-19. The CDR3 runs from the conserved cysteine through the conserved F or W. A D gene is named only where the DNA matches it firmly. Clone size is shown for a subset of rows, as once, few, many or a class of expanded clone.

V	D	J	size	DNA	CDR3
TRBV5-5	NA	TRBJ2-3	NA	TGTGCCAGCAGCTTGGAAGGTGGGACTTTATATTCGGATACGCAGTATTTT	CASSLEGGTLYSDTQYF
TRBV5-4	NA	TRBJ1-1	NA	TGTGCCAGCAGCTTTTCTTCCACGGACACTGAAGCTTTCTTT	CASSFSSTDTEAFF
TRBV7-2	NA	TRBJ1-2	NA	TGTGCCAGCAGCTTAGCGACCGGGGACTATGGCTACACCTTC	CASSLATGDYGYTF
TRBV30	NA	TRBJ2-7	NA	TGTGCCTGGAGTGCTACCCTTGGGGAGGGGGCCTACGAGCAGTACTTC	CAWSATLGEGAYEQYF
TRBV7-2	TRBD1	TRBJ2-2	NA	TGTGCCAGCAGCTTAAACAGGGGCGGGACCGGGGAGCTGTTTTTT	CASSLNRGGTGELFF
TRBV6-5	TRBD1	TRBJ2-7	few	TGTGCCAGCAGCTACGACAGGGGGGGCTCCTACGAGCAGTACTTC	CASSYDRGGSYEQYF
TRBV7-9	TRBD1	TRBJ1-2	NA	TGTGCCAGCAGCCGAGACAGGGGGCAAGGCTACACCTTC	CASSRDRGQGYTF
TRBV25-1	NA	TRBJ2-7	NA	TGTGCCAGCAGGGCCGCAGGGATTCATGAGCAGTACTTC	CASRAAGIHEQYF
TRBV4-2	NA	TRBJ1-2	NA	TGTGCCAGCAGCCTGACAGGAGCGGAGAATGGCTACACCTTC	CASSLTGAENGYTF
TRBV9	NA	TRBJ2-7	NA	TGTGCCAATAGACCCGGGGGCGAGCAGTACTTC	CANRPGGEQYF
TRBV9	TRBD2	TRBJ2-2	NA	TGTGCCAGCAGCGGCGGGAGACCGAACACCGGGGAGCTGTTTTTT	CASSGGRPNTGELFF
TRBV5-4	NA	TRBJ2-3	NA	TGTGCCAGCCGCCACCAGGGACACCTTAGCACAGATACGCAGTATTTT	CASRHQGHLSTDTQYF
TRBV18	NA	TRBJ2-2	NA	TGTGCCAGCTCGCCTACAGGGAACACCGGGGAGCTGTTTTTT	CASSPTGNTGELFF
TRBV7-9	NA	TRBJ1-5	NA	TGTGCCAGCAGCTCTCGGGGGGACAGCAATCAGCCCCAGCATTTT	CASSSRGDSNQPQHF
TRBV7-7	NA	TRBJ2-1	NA	TGTGCCAGCAGCCCCACGGGGGTGACCCCCTACAATGAGCAGTTCTTC	CASSPTGVTPYNEQFF
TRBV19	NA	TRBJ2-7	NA	TGTGCCAGTTCCATTCAGGGAAATGGCTACGAGCAGTACTTC	CASSIQGNGYEQYF
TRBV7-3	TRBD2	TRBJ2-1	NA	TGTGCCAGCAGCCCGGGACTAGCGGGAGATGAGCAGTTCTTC	CASSPGLAGDEQFF
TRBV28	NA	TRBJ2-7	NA	TGTGCCAGCAGTTTATGGGTCTACAGGGACGGGACATACGAGCAGTACTTC	CASSLWVYRDGTYEQYF
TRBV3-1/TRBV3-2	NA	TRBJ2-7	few	TGTGCCAGCAACGGGAGGACAGTTGAAGGCTCCTACGAGCAGTACTTC	CASNGRTVEGSYEQYF
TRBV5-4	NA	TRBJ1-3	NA	TGTGCCAGCAGCTTGGAGCCAACAGGGTCTGGAAACACCATATATTTT	CASSLEPTGSGNTIYF
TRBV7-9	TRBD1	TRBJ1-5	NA	TGTGCCAGCAGCCTCGACAGGGGTAGCAATCAGCCCCAGCATTTT	CASSLDRGSNQPQHF
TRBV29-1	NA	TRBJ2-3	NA	TGCAGCGTTGAGTCAAGGCTAGCGTCAAGCACAGATACGCAGTATTTT	CSVESRLASSTDTQYF
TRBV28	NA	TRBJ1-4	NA	TGTGCCAGCAATGGGGCTGTTAATGAAAAACTGTTTTTT	CASNGAVNEKLFF
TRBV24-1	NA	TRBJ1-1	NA	TGTGCCACCAGTGACTACGGCGGGAGGACTGAAGCTTTCTTT	CATSDYGGRTEAFF
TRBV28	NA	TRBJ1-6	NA	TGTGCCAGCAGTTTCCTATCTTCACCCCTCCACTTT	CASSFLSSPLHF
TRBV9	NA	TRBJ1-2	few	TGTGCCAGCAGCGTAGATTCAGGGCTTGGCTACACCTTC	CASSVDSGLGYTF
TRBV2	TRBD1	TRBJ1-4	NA	TGTGCCAGCAGGTGGGGACAGGGGAGTGAAAAACTGTTTTTT	CASRWGQGSEKLFF
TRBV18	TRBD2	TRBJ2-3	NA	TGTGCCAGCTCACGCGGGACTAGCGCTGCAGATACGCAGTATTTT	CASSRGTSAADTQYF
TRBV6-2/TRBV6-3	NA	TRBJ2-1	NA	TGTGCCAGCAGCTCCCGGCCCCGCGGCAGCTCCTACAATGAGCAGTTCTTC	CASSSRPRGSSYNEQFF
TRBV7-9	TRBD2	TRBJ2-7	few	TGTGCCAGCAGCTCGAGGACTAGCGGGAGTGTTTCACTATCCTACGAGCAGTACTTC	CASSSRTSGSVSLSYEQYF
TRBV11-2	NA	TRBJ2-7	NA	TGTGCCAGCAGCTCAGAGCCCGGGACTCACTCCGTGCAGTACTTC	CASSSEPGTHSVQYF
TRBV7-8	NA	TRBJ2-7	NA	TGTGCCAGCAGCTCACCCCGGGTAGGCGGCGAGCAGTACTTC	CASSSPRVGGEQYF
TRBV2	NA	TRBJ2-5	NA	TGTGCCAGCAGTGAAGCTGTCTTCTCGGGGACCCAGTACTTC	CASSEAVFSGTQYF
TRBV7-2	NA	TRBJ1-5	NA	TGTGCCAGCAGCTTCTGGGGGGTTTCTCAGCCCCAGCATTTT	CASSFWGVSQPQHF
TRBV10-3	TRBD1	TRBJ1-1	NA	TGTGCCATCAGTGAGTCGACAGGGCTGAACACTGAAGCTTTCTTT	CAISESTGLNTEAFF
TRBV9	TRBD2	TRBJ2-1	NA	TGTGCCAGCAGCACAGGGACTAGCGGGTCTAATGAGCAGTTCTTC	CASSTGTSGSNEQFF
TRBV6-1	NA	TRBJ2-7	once	TGTGCCAGCAGTGAAGTCAGGGTGGCCTACGAGCAGTACTTC	CASSEVRVAYEQYF
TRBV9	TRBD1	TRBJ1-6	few	TGTGCCAGCAGCCCCCTAGGGGGCACTGAAGCCTCACCCCTCCACTTT	CASSPLGGTEASPLHF
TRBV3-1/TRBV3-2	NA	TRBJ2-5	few	TGTGCCAGCAGTCTACTACAGGGTTGGAGGGAGACCCAGTACTTC	CASSLLQGWRETQYF
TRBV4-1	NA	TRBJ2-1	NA	TGCGCCAGCAGCCAAGGGGGGCGGGAGTGGAGGAATGAGCAGTTCTTC	CASSQGGREWRNEQFF
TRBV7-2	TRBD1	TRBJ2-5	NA	TGTGCCAGCAGCTGGACAGGGTTTCGGGGCTTCCAAGAGACCCAGTACTTC	CASSWTGFRGFQETQYF
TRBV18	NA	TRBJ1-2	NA	TGTGCCAGCTCACCGACAGATAGATCTGATGGCTACACCTTC	CASSPTDRSDGYTF
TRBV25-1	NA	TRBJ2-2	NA	TGTGCCAGCAGTTCGGCGGCTGCGAACACCGGGGAGCTGTTTTTT	CASSSAAANTGELFF
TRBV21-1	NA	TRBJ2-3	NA	TGTGCCAGCAGCAAAATCGAGAAGACTAGCGGAAGCACAGATACGCAGTATTTT	CASSKIEKTSGSTDTQYF
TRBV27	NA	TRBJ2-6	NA	TGTGCCAGCAGTTTCCGGGGGTCTGGGGCCAACGTCCTGACTTTC	CASSFRGSGANVLTF
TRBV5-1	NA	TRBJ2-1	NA	TGCGCCAGCAGTTCAGCGACAGGGGAGGGTGAGCAGTTCTTC	CASSSATGEGEQFF